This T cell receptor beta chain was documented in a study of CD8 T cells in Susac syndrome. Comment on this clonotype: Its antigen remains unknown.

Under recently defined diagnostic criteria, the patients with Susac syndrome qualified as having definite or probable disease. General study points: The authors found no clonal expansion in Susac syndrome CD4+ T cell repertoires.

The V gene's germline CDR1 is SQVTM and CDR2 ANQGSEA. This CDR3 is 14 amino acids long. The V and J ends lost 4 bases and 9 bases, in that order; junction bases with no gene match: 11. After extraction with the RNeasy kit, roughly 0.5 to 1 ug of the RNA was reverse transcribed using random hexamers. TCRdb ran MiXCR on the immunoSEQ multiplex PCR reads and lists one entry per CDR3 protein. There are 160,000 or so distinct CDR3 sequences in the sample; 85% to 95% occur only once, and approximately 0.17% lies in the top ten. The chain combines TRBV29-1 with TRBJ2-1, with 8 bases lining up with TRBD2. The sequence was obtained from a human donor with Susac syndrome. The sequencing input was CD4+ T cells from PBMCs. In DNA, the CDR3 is TGCAGCGTTGTCAACAACGGGGGGGGTGGTGAGCAGTTCTTC. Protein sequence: CSVVNNGGGGEQFF.